The 8 T cell receptor beta chains below come from one sample, sequenced in a study of cytomegalovirus exposure and HLA in healthy donors. PCR involved 60 Vbeta and 13 Jbeta primers. Repertoires were generated with immunoSEQ multiplex PCR, while TCRdb's copy carries only in-frame clones and drops some. The table lists over 90,000 clones, roughly three quarters of them singletons. The sample comprised PBMCs. The receptor source for this set is a male donor in good health and CMV-seropositive.

The chain has TRBV14 and TRBJ2-2; D is uncertain. The germline V and J ends were trimmed by 1 base and 4 bases, with 4 bases remaining between them. CDR3 length: 13 amino acids. From germline, CDR1 is SGHDN and CDR2 FVKESK. CDR3 sequence reads: CASSQVRTGELFF. The CDR3 DNA sequence: TGTGCCAGCAGCCAAGTCCGCACCGGGGAGCTGTTTTTT.

The chain employs TRBV4-3 and TRBJ2-1, with D possibly being TRBD2 (5 bases). V lost 1 base and J 9 bases, leaving 10 bases between the germline ends. Germline CDR1 is LGHNA and CDR2 is YSLEER. CDR3 size: 13 residues. CDR3 DNA: TGCGCCAGCAGCCAAGCACTAGACTCTGAGCAGTTCTTC. Translation gives CASSQALDSEQFF.

The CDR3 loop reads CASSLELAGVLTGELFF. The CDR3 DNA sequence: TGTGCCAGCAGCTTAGAGCTAGCGGGAGTACTTACCGGGGAGCTGTTTTTT. V is TRBV11-2 and J is TRBJ2-2; 10 positions match TRBD2. There are 17 residues in the CDR3. CDR1 SGHAT and CDR2 FQNNGV come from the germline V gene. Germline trimming cut 0 bases from V and 5 bases from J; bases unmatched to any gene: 6.

The gene calls are TRBV27 and TRBJ2-7, with 8 bases identical to TRBD2. Germline V gene lookup returns CDR1 MNHEY and CDR2 SMNVEV (reference sequence). The CDR3 totals 13 residues. J lost 4 bases, V lost 7 bases, and 6 bases had no gene match. The CDR3 spells CASKREGQYEQYF. CDR3 nucleotide sequence: TGTGCCAGCAAACGGGAGGGCCAATACGAGCAGTACTTC.

This clone was observed once. The chain recombines TRBV19 with TRBJ1-5; 7 bases are shared with TRBD1. Germline-derived CDR1 and CDR2 are LNHDA and SQIVND (reference sequence). The CDR3 runs to 17 residues. The trim removed 5 bases at V and 7 bases at J, leaving 17 bases unmatched. This CDR3 is CASSPTHTGVQGQPQHF. The DNA of the CDR3 is TGTGCCAGTAGTCCTACCCATACAGGGGTACAAGGACAGCCCCAGCATTTT.

CDR3 nucleotide sequence: TGTGCCTGGAGTACCCACGGTTCCAACTCTGGGGCCAACGTCCTGACTTTC. As protein: CAWSTHGSNSGANVLTF. The chain links TRBV30 to TRBJ2-6; no firm D call. Trimming took off 2 bases at V and 0 bases at J, with 14 bases between the two ends. Germline-derived CDR1 and CDR2 are GTSNPN and SVGIG (reference sequence). There are 17 residues in the CDR3. The full variable domain, rest sourced from reference TRBV30 and TRBJ2-6, is SQTIHQWPATLVQPVGSPLSLECTVEGTSNPNLYWYRQAAGRGLQLLFYSVGIGQISSEVPQNLSASRPQDRQFILSSKKLLLSDSGFYLCAWSTHGSNSGANVLTFGAGSRLTVL.

There are a few counts of this clone. The gene calls are TRBV29-1 and TRBJ2-6, with a weak D call TRBD2 (5 bases). Trimming took off 8 bases at V and 2 bases at J, with 10 bases between the two ends. This CDR3 spans 13 amino acids. CDR1 is SQVTM, CDR2 ANQGSEA, per germline. The CDR3 coding sequence is TGCAGCACCCGGGAACCTGGGGCCAACGTCCTGACTTTC. It yields the protein CSTREPGANVLTF.

V and J are TRBV7-9 and TRBJ2-1; 8 nucleotides line up with TRBD1. Germline trimming cut 4 bases from V and 0 bases from J; bases unmatched to any gene: 8. This CDR3 spans 17 amino acids. The germline gives CDR1 SEHNR, CDR2 FQNEAQ (reference sequence). CDR3 nucleotides: TGTGCCAGCAGCTCCGGCCAAGGACAGGGCTCCTACAATGAGCAGTTCTTC. Translating gives CASSSGQGQGSYNEQFF.